Shown below are 20 T cell receptor beta chains from a single sample sequenced in a study of T-cell reconstitution after alpha-beta-depleted transplantation in children listed by TCRdb under 2016. Library prep was done by PCR. Sequencing was performed on an Illumina HiSeq 2500. Molecular barcoding was employed in the preparation of TCR libraries, with unique molecular identifiers being used to normalize TCRbeta repertoire quantification. The public reads were reanalyzed by TCRdb: fastp trimming at Q25, MiXCR alignment, in-frame beta chains only. Under each unique CDR3 protein, matching rows form one entry showing the most common genes and DNA. Present in this sample are roughly 400,000 distinct CDR3 sequences, about 20% of which were seen just once. The top ten clonotypes cover 3.8% of the sample. The sample consisted of PBMCs from the stem cell graft donor, taken from the stem cell graft. All receptors come from a human donor who donated a stem cell graft to a child with acute myeloid leukemia.

A few counts support this clonotype. CDR3 residues: CSVVSRVYEQYF. The CDR3 DNA reads as TGCAGCGTTGTTAGCAGGGTCTACGAGCAGTACTTC. The chain carries TRBV29-1 and TRBJ2-7, with D possibly being TRBD1 (5 bases). The CDR3 contains 12 residues. The germline V gene has CDR1 SQVTM and CDR2 ANQGSEA. Trimming pared 4 bases from V and 3 bases from J, leaving 10 bases between.

The chain couples TRBV20-1 to TRBJ2-5, with 14 bases aligning to TRBD2. CDR1 DFQATT and CDR2 SNEGSKA come from the germline V gene (reference sequence). The CDR3 totals 16 residues. J was trimmed by 4 bases and V by 2 bases; bases with no gene match: 6. As DNA, the CDR3 is TGCAGTGCTAGAAGGGGGACTAGCGGGAGACGAGAGACCCAGTACTTC. Translating it yields CSARRGTSGRRETQYF.

The chain uses TRBV6-5 and TRBJ1-6, with D perhaps TRBD1 (5 bases). Germline assignment: CDR1 MNHEY and CDR2 SVGAGI. Trimming left V 0 bases short and J 7 bases short, with 13 bases between. This CDR3 comprises 16 residues. CDR3 amino acids: CASSYSETTANSPLHF. The CDR3 DNA reads TGTGCCAGCAGTTACTCCGAGACGACAGCGAATTCACCCCTCCACTTT.

This clonotype was picked up a small number of times. This sequence joins TRBV7-8 and TRBJ2-7; D is tentatively TRBD1 or TRBD2 (6 bases each). Germline lookup yields CDR1 SGHVS and CDR2 FQNEAQ. The CDR3 totals 17 residues. V was trimmed by 1 base and J by 0 bases, leaving 16 bases between them. CDR3 coding DNA: TGTGCCAGCAGCTTAGACACCGGGAGAGGGGGCTCCTACGAGCAGTACTTC. Residues: CASSLDTGRGGSYEQYF.

This clonotype was counted between two and nine times. The chain joins TRBV12-3 or TRBV12-4 to TRBJ2-2; D is uncertain. The CDR3 loop spans 15 amino acids. The V and J ends lost 7 bases and 2 bases respectively, with 14 bases between them. Here the CDR3 reads CASMKRSLNTGELFF. The CDR3 DNA reads TGTGCCAGCATGAAGCGAAGCCTAAACACCGGGGAGCTGTTTTTT.

This clonotype was recorded only once. V usage is TRBV18 and J usage is TRBJ2-2, with 7 bases lining up with TRBD1. Germline CDR1 KGHSH, CDR2 LQKENI. The CDR3 sequence is 16 residues long. J was trimmed by 4 bases and V by 1 base; bases with no gene match: 6. CDR3 coding DNA: TGTGCCAGCTCACCACGGACAGGAGGCGGCACCGGGGAGCTGTTTTTT. Amino acids: CASSPRTGGGTGELFF.

In this sample, this clonotype turned up a few times. V is TRBV3-1 and J is TRBJ2-3; D gene ambiguous. From germline, CDR1 is LGHDT and CDR2 YNNKEL (reference sequence). This CDR3 region has 17 residues. V lost 3 bases and J 0 bases, leaving 16 bases between the germline ends. The CDR3 region is CASSHPRDGGSTDTQYF. The CDR3 DNA reads as TGTGCCAGCAGCCATCCCCGAGACGGCGGCAGCACAGATACGCAGTATTTT.

The CDR3: CATSGGEGGRNEQFF. The DNA of the CDR3 is TGTGCCACCAGTGGAGGGGAGGGCGGTAGGAATGAGCAGTTCTTC. The chain links TRBV24-1 to TRBJ2-1, with 7 bases lining up with TRBD2. The CDR3 spans 15 residues. Per the germline V gene, CDR1 is KGHDR and CDR2 is SFDVKD. The V segment lost 5 bases and the J segment 7 bases; nucleotides outside the gene matches: 10.

This chain connects TRBV20-1 to TRBJ2-7; possible D gene TRBD1, 6 bases. The CDR3 sequence is 14 residues long. V gave up 6 bases and J gave up 2 bases, with 17 bases separating them. Looked up from germline, CDR1 is DFQATT and CDR2 is SNEGSKA (reference sequence). As DNA, the CDR3 is TGCAGTGCCCTACGACAGGCCGTTCCCTACGAGCAGTACTTC. Translation gives CSALRQAVPYEQYF.

V and J are TRBV3-1 and TRBJ2-5; possible D gene TRBD2, 6 bases. The germline gives CDR1 LGHDT, CDR2 YNNKEL (reference sequence). The CDR3 extends over 14 amino acids. Between the trimmed V and J ends, which lost 4 bases and 5 bases, there was a span of 14 bases. The CDR3 coding sequence is TGTGCCAGCAGCCGGGACTCCCTCGGTGAGACCCAGTACTTC. Protein sequence: CASSRDSLGETQYF.

This chain connects TRBV7-2 to TRBJ2-1; no reliable D call. The length of the CDR3 is 11 residues. Deletions cut 1 base from V and 11 bases from J, with 6 bases between. Germline-derived CDR1 and CDR2 are SGHTA and FQGNSA. The CDR3 sequence: CASSLVGKQFF. In DNA form, the CDR3 reads TGTGCCAGCAGCTTAGTGGGAAAGCAGTTCTTC.

This clonotype was picked up a small number of times. V is TRBV25-1 and J is TRBJ2-1; unclear D gene. The CDR3 sequence is 15 residues long. Trimming took 4 bases from V and 0 from J, leaving 10 bases between them. CDR1 is MGHDK and CDR2 is SYGVNS in the germline V gene. CDR3 DNA: TGTGCCAGCAGTGTCGGTCGAAACTCCTACAATGAGCAGTTCTTC. Translation gives CASSVGRNSYNEQFF.

The table lists this clonotype with many counts. The chain recombines TRBV20-1 with TRBJ2-5, with D possibly being TRBD1 or TRBD2 (6 bases each). V lost 0 bases and J 3 bases, leaving 11 bases between the germline ends. The germline V gene has CDR1 DFQATT and CDR2 SNEGSKA (reference sequence). CDR3 length: 14 amino acids. The CDR3 sequence is CSARDGGPEETQYF. DNA of the CDR3: TGCAGTGCTAGAGATGGGGGGCCGGAAGAGACCCAGTACTTC.

This clonotype was picked up many times. The V call is TRBV29-1, the J call TRBJ1-5; D unresolved. This CDR3 region has 13 residues. V lost 4 bases, J lost 0 bases, and 7 bases lay in between. Germline assignment: CDR1 SQVTM and CDR2 ANQGSEA. The CDR3 here is CSVVENSNQPQHF. CDR3 nucleotides: TGCAGCGTTGTGGAGAATAGCAATCAGCCCCAGCATTTT.

This clonotype was detected only a few times. The rearrangement joins TRBV6-6 to TRBJ2-1; 7 nucleotides match TRBD2. The V gene end was trimmed by 4 bases and the J gene end by 10 bases; junction bases not matched to a gene: 1. Germline V gene lookup returns CDR1 MNHNY and CDR2 SVGAGI (reference sequence). CDR3 length: 11 amino acids. CDR3 region: CASSSLAEQFF. CDR3 sequence (DNA): TGTGCCAGCAGTTCACTAGCGGAGCAGTTCTTC.

The V call is TRBV4-1, the J call TRBJ1-4, with 10 nucleotides matching TRBD1. CDR1 and CDR2 (germline): MGHRA, YSYEKL. This CDR3 is 14 amino acids long. V lost 4 bases to trimming and J lost 6 bases; unmatched junction nucleotides: 2. In DNA form, the CDR3 reads TGCGCCAGCAGCCGACAGGGGGCAGATGAAAAACTGTTTTTT. It codes for CASSRQGADEKLFF.

The rearrangement links TRBV27 to TRBJ2-7, with TRBD1 matching 7 bases. The J segment lost 3 bases and the V segment lost 2 bases, leaving 7 bases of the junction unmatched. The CDR3 is 15 residues long. The germline V gene has CDR1 MNHEY and CDR2 SMNVEV (reference sequence). CDR3 in DNA: TGTGCCAGCAGTTTAACCGGGACAGTATTCTACGAGCAGTACTTC. It is translated as CASSLTGTVFYEQYF.

The chain uses TRBV5-1 and TRBJ2-3; D ambiguous. The germline V gene has CDR1 SGHRS and CDR2 YFSETQ. Between the trimmed V and J ends, which lost 3 bases and 2 bases, there was a span of 10 bases. This CDR3 is 14 amino acids long. The CDR3 is CASSYGSVTDTQYF. The CDR3, as DNA: TGCGCCAGCAGCTATGGCAGCGTCACAGATACGCAGTATTTT.

In its sample, this clonotype was seen a few times. The V and J genes are TRBV10-3 and TRBJ1-1, with D possibly matching TRBD1 (5 bases). The germline V gene encodes CDR1 ENHRY and CDR2 SYGVKD. Trimming removed 6 bases at V and 1 base at J, with 15 bases between. This CDR3 spans 15 amino acids. CDR3 sequence (DNA): TGTGCCATCAGCCGACCGGGGGTGTCGAACACTGAAGCTTTCTTT. Amino acid sequence: CAISRPGVSNTEAFF.

V gene TRBV25-1 combines with J gene TRBJ1-2; D call uncertain. Germline values: CDR1 MGHDK, CDR2 SYGVNS. Between the trimmed V and J ends, which lost 3 bases and 0 bases, there was a span of 14 bases. The CDR3 extends over 16 amino acids. For the CDR3, the DNA is TGTGCCAGCAGTGATGACGGCCCGCCTCCTAACTATGGCTACACCTTC. It yields the protein CASSDDGPPPNYGYTF.